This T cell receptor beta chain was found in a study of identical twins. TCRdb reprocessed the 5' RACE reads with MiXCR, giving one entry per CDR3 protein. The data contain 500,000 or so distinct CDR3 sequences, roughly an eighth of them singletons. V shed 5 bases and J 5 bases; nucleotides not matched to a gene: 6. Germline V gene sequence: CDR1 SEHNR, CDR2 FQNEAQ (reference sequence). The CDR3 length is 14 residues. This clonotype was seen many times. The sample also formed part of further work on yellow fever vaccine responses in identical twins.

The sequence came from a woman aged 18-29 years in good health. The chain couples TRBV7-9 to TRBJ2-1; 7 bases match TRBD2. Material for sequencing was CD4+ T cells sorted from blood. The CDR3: CASSHIRGDNEQFF. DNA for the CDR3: TGTGCCAGCAGCCACATACGGGGGGACAATGAGCAGTTCTTC.